This record covers a single T cell receptor (beta chain). Specified time point: pre-treatment sample, taken before nivolumab and TIL therapy. Pleural nodules or supraclavicular lymph nodes made up most of the excised metastases sampled. Sequencing used immunoSEQ v3. Clones were read by immunoSEQ multiplex PCR, and TCRdb kept only the in-frame ones, dropping some. The sample carries approximately 95,000 clones, about two thirds recorded once. V gave up 4 bases and J gave up 3 bases, with 16 bases separating them. This CDR3 is built from 15 residues. CDR1 is SGHRS, CDR2 YFSETQ, per germline. This record belongs to a study of TIL therapy for anti-PD-1-resistant metastatic lung cancer.

The origin of this receptor is a person aged 25 to 80 with non-small cell lung cancer. Sequences were derived from tumor tissue, sampled at baseline. V is TRBV5-1 and J is TRBJ1-2; D might be TRBD1 (6 bases). The CDR3 nucleotides read TGCGCCAGCAGCACAGGACAGAACCAAGACTATGGCTACACCTTC. It is translated as CASSTGQNQDYGYTF.